This T cell receptor (beta chain) came from a study of tissue T cells after allogeneic stem cell transplantation. Study-level information: Tissue samples with histologically apparent lymphocytes on H&E review were prioritized for sequencing.

Germline V gives CDR1 SEHNR, CDR2 FQNEAQ (reference sequence). Losses at the gene ends were 10 bases for V and 4 bases for J; bases not matched to a gene: 10. The length of the CDR3 is 14 residues. Assay: immunoSEQ multiplex PCR; the TCRdb copy retains only in-frame clones and omits some. Found here are some 1,500 clones, just under 85% of them singletons; the top ten hold approximately 8%. The sequence derives from a male patient older than 55 with steroid-refractory graft-versus-host disease after an allogeneic stem cell transplant. These T cells may partly come from the graft donor. The source was liver tissue, collected at autopsy. The chain uses TRBV7-9 and TRBJ2-5, with 9 bases lining up with TRBD2. The CDR3 sequence is CATLRGGLGETQYF. CDR3 nucleotide sequence: TGTGCCACCTTGCGGGGGGGCCTCGGAGAGACCCAGTACTTC. The full variable domain, in which reference TRBV7-9 and TRBJ2-5 provide the parts outside the CDR3, is DTGVSQNPRHKITKRGQNVTFRCDPISEHNRLYWYRQTLGQGPEFLTYFQNEAQLEKSRLLSDRFSAERPKGSFSTLEIQRTEQGDSAMYLCATLRGGLGETQYFGPGTRLLVL.